This T cell receptor (beta chain) was sequenced for a study of neurological immune-mediated disorders (dated by TCRdb to 2018 to 2020). At the level of the whole study: Among the approximately 35 multiple sclerosis patients, relapsing-remitting MS accounted for around 31 and secondary progressive MS accounted for 3. The study compared peripheral blood TCR-beta repertoires of HTLV-I-associated myelopathy (HAM/TSP) patients, multiple sclerosis patients and healthy controls using UMI-based sequencing. Longitudinal samples, technical triplicates and paired sorted CD4+ and CD8+ T-cell subsets, alongside PBMC samples, were included among the approximately 110 TCR-beta libraries. The cohort included approximately 68 subjects: some 15 with HAM/TSP, around 35 with multiple sclerosis, and around 20 healthy controls.

Libraries from unsorted PBMCs were made from 2 million PBMCs kept in RNAlater at -80 degrees C until RNA extraction. The multiple sclerosis patients were enrolled in a US clinical protocol that used magnetic resonance imaging to evaluate disease progression. Peripheral blood was subjected to Ficoll-Hypaque density gradient centrifugation to isolate PBMCs, which were then cryopreserved in liquid nitrogen. Broader findings and caveats from the paper: No identical CDR3 amino acid sequences were found to be shared among expanded clones across subjects, suggesting that TCR-beta repertoires were private in all groups. TCR clonal expansion was highest in HAM/TSP patients and lowest in MS patients, with MS patients falling below even healthy controls. No clinical or MRI features were associated with the MS cluster, and the authors said that larger cohorts are needed. In a phylogenetic analysis, the repertoires of 18 out of 34 MS patients fell into a single cluster of related CDR3 sequences, pointing to a possible signature at the repertoire level.

This clonotype is considered medium-sized (0.01 to 0.1%). The target of this receptor is not known. The input lacks base qualities; no much larger clone sits a single base away. To synthesize cDNA, template-switch 5'RACE was performed with a primer carrying a 10-nucleotide random unique molecular identifier so that each TCR transcript was tagged. Every sequencing run covered 15-18 subjects and yielded more than 170 million TCR-beta sequences. The RNeasy kit was used for extraction of total RNA. The KAPA Real-time Library Amplification kit was used to amplify TCR-beta VDJ regions with primers for the TCR constant region and the 5'RACE anchor. Sample indexes and Illumina adaptors were added in a first PCR, after which library yield was increased in a second PCR. The roughly 650 bp TCR product was size-selected on a 2% E-gel SizeSelection system after Ampure bead purification. Before pooling, library quality was assessed on a Bioanalyzer, concentration was determined with Qubit, and library quantification was performed with the Kapa Library Quantification kit. Libraries were sequenced paired-end 2 x 150 bp on an Illumina HiSeq 2500. To increase sequence diversity, roughly 23-30% phiX was spiked into each library pool. Per the original workflow: The quality-filtered reads were processed with the UMI-based MiGEC pipeline, whose error correction step removed more than 80% of the raw TCR sequences. VDJ genes were aligned to IMGT germline references, and clonotypes were defined by unique CDR3 amino acid sequence plus V-J genes. Clonal expansion, Shannon diversity and CDR3 relatedness were evaluated with VDJtools (CalcPairwiseDistances, ClusterSamples), while phylogenetic trees were built in CLCbio workbench. Expanded clones were defined as having at least 8 unique UMIs, based on coefficient-of-variation modelling across technical triplicates. The raw public reads went through TCRdb reprocessing: fastp at Q25, MiXCR clone calling, in-frame beta chains kept. For every CDR3 protein sequence, its rows merge into one entry that carries the most common genes and DNA. The V and J calls and clone size are TCRdb's, not the authors'. The sample table lists about 95,000 distinct CDR3 sequences, 3.5% to 4% of them with a count of one. Roughly 6% of the sample belongs to the ten largest clones.

Source material: PBMCs. The source of this sequence is a woman younger than 35 with multiple sclerosis.

The nucleotide sequence is TGTGCCAGCAGTTTGGACAGGGGGAGGCGTGTTTCCGACACAGATACGCAGTATTTT. It is translated as CASSLDRGRRVSDTDTQYF. Recombination connected TRBV27 to TRBJ2-3, and 10 junction bases match TRBD1. CDR1 and CDR2 (MNHEY, SMNVEV) derive from the germline V gene (reference sequence). The germline V and J ends show losses of 3 bases and 2 bases respectively, and no gene match explains 14 bases of the junction. The CDR3 runs 19 residues from the cysteine to the phenylalanine. The retained sequence is limited to the CDR3, 57 bases, with the frame set at the first base.